This entry concerns a single T cell receptor beta chain. Original data processing: Scientists estimated how many nucleated cells there were by amplifying reference gene primers. The protocol was immunoSEQ multiplex PCR, while the TCRdb copy is restricted to in-frame clones and leaves out a portion. V and J calls and clone size follow that table, whereas D and trimming were derived from the DNA. The sample yields about 53,000 clones, roughly 90% seen once. The sample comes from a study of blood T cell repertoires in COVID-19. Study details: COVID-19 samples collected from the United States, Italy and Spain covered acute and convalescent phases. T cells, B-cell-depleted T cells, or PBMCs supplied cDNA or gDNA.

The CDR3 has 15 amino acids. V gave up 3 bases and J gave up 7 bases, with 15 bases separating them. Germline CDR1 is MGHRA and CDR2 is YSYEKL. This TCR came from a human donor in a cohort sampled during active COVID-19. Material for sequencing was peripheral blood. The chain is built from TRBV4-1 and TRBJ2-2; tentative D call: TRBD1 (6 bases). The CDR3 DNA is TGCGCCAGCAGCCAGCCCCTACAGGGCGGCGGGGAGCTGTTTTTT. Amino acid sequence: CASSQPLQGGGELFF.